This T cell receptor (beta chain) was sequenced during a study of shared T cell receptors in the human thymus (dated by TCRdb to 2020 to 2023). Regarding the research as a whole: The study examined how the human thymus generates shared, self-reactive T-cell receptor alpha chains.

The CDR3 holds 13 amino acids from the cysteine to the phenylalanine. The DNA shown is the 39-base CDR3, in frame from base 1. For CDR1 and CDR2, the germline V gene (reference sequence) lists LNHDA and SQIVND. V lost 7 bases and J lost 7 bases, and the count of bases not matched to a germline gene is 5. Library prep was done by the immunoSEQ multiplex PCR assay. In its TCRdb copy, this immuneACCESS table keeps in-frame sequences only and misses some clones. Where compared with another copy, unresolved V genes explain less than half of these, and the others have no known cause. Counted in this sample were a few hundred thousand clones; 95% of them appeared once. Clones ranked in the top ten supply roughly 0.02% of the sample. With respect to this clone: No antigen is known for it. Base qualities are not at hand, and no much larger clone is one base apart.

The chain employs TRBV19 and TRBJ1-1, with 11 junctional bases fitting TRBD1. This TCR derives from a human donor. The sequencing input was thymocytes. The CDR3 reads as follows: CASTRTGGSEAFF. The DNA sequence is given as TGTGCCAGTACCCGGACAGGGGGCAGTGAAGCTTTCTTT. Extended through the reference TRBV19 and TRBJ1-1 proteins, this CDR3 yields the full variable domain: DGGITQSPKYLFRKEGQNVTLSCEQNLNHDAMYWYRQDPGQGLRLIYYSQIVNDFQKGDIAEGYSVSREKKESFPLTVTSAQKNPTAFYLCASTRTGGSEAFFGQGTRLTVV.